These T cell receptor beta chains were read from a single sample in a study of T cell responses to AZD1222 COVID-19 vaccine. Sequenced by immunoSEQ multiplex PCR; TCRdb stores in-frame clones only, minus some. The table has about 110,000 clones, 70% to 90% seen once; the top ten hold approximately 4.8%. Sequences were derived from peripheral blood, sampled 28 days after the second AZD1222 dose. These receptor sequences come from an adult who received the AZD1222 COVID-19 vaccine. Each CDR3 is given with its conserved first and last residue. Fields, in order: J gene, D gene, clone size, V gene, CDR3 protein, CDR3 DNA. The D gene is left open where the match is weak. Clone size is shown for a subset of rows, as once, few, many or a class of expanded clone.

TRBJ2-1,-,once,TRBV3-1/TRBV3-2,CATWGGEGQFF,TGTGCCACCTGGGGGGGCGAGGGGCAGTTCTTC
TRBJ1-1,TRBD1,-,TRBV7-9,CASSLEEPGQGYAFF,TGTGCCAGCAGCCTGGAAGAACCGGGACAGGGGTATGCTTTCTTT
TRBJ1-1,TRBD1,-,TRBV7-9,CASSLADRGPNTEAFF,TGTGCCAGCAGCTTAGCAGACAGGGGGCCGAACACTGAAGCTTTCTTT
TRBJ2-7,-,-,TRBV6-5,CASSYSGRAYEQYF,TGTGCCAGCAGTTACTCGGGTCGGGCCTACGAGCAGTACTTC
TRBJ2-2,-,few,TRBV19,CASSTGTDYTGELFF,TGTGCCAGTAGTACCGGGACGGACTACACCGGGGAGCTGTTTTTT
TRBJ2-1,-,-,TRBV19,CASSREKQFF,TGTGCCAGTAGTAGGGAGAAGCAGTTCTTC
TRBJ1-5,-,-,TRBV11-2,CASSLEAGPQHF,TGTGCCAGCAGCTTAGAAGCGGGGCCCCAGCATTTT
TRBJ1-5,-,-,TRBV7-8,CASSPRLDVPLNQPQHF,TGTGCCAGCAGCCCTAGATTGGACGTACCGCTCAATCAGCCCCAGCATTTT
TRBJ1-2,TRBD1,-,TRBV18,CASSPGTGGGRYGYTF,TGTGCCAGCTCACCCGGGACAGGGGGTGGGCGCTATGGCTACACCTTC
TRBJ2-7,TRBD1,-,TRBV5-6,CASSYGRGRYEQYF,TGTGCCAGCAGCTACGGCAGGGGGCGATACGAGCAGTACTTC
TRBJ1-5,-,once,TRBV3-1/TRBV3-2,CASSQDPGGNQPQHF,TGTGCCAGCAGCCAAGACCCGGGTGGCAATCAGCCCCAGCATTTT
TRBJ2-5,-,-,TRBV7-8,CASTLGETQYF,TGTGCCAGCACCCTAGGAGAGACCCAGTACTTC
TRBJ1-5,TRBD1,few,TRBV5-4,CASSHDRESHF,TGTGCCAGCAGTCACGACAGGGAGTCGCATTTT
TRBJ1-1,-,-,TRBV9,CASSKVGRTEAFF,TGTGCCAGCAGCAAGGTAGGAAGGACTGAAGCTTTCTTT
TRBJ2-7,-,-,TRBV3-1/TRBV3-2,CASSPRTQLSYEQYF,TGTGCCAGCAGTCCCCGAACTCAGCTATCCTACGAGCAGTACTTC
TRBJ1-5,TRBD1,-,TRBV19,CASSLTDRLGNQPQHF,TGTGCCAGTAGCCTAACGGACAGGTTGGGCAATCAGCCCCAGCATTTT
TRBJ1-1,-,few,TRBV10-1,CASSGRGPSAFF,TGCGCCAGCAGTGGCCGGGGTCCGTCGGCTTTCTTT
TRBJ1-6,-,-,TRBV5-4,CASSLGLPGVGSPLHF,TGTGCCAGCAGCTTGGGCCTCCCCGGGGTTGGCTCACCCCTCCACTTT
TRBJ1-2,-,-,TRBV7-9,CASSLEGEGYGYTF,TGTGCCAGCAGCTTAGAAGGGGAGGGATACGGCTACACCTTC
TRBJ1-1,-,-,TRBV4-3,CASSQEWSTEAFF,TGCGCCAGCAGCCAAGAGTGGAGCACTGAAGCTTTCTTT
TRBJ1-6,-,-,TRBV5-1,CASSLGGTTNSPLHF,TGCGCCAGCAGCTTGGGAGGGACGACCAATTCACCCCTCCACTTT
TRBJ1-4,-,-,TRBV10-3,CAISETKVEGEKLFF,TGTGCCATCAGTGAGACAAAGGTGGAGGGTGAAAAACTGTTTTTT
TRBJ1-5,-,-,TRBV25-1,CASSDLGGNQPQHF,TGTGCCAGCAGTGATCTGGGGGGCAATCAGCCCCAGCATTTT